The 27 T cell receptor beta chains given below trace back to one sample, sequenced in a study of OX40 agonist ivuxolimab in advanced cancers. Here immunoSEQ multiplex PCR was the method, and the copy in TCRdb shows in-frame clones only, minus some. Among 70,000 to 80,000 clones listed, 81% were seen once. Material: CD4+ or CD8+ T cells sorted from blood, obtained in a trial of the OX40 agonist ivuxolimab. Receptors were obtained from an adult with an advanced solid tumor such as melanoma, head and neck, liver or kidney cancer.

This clone was recorded a few times. V and J are TRBV2 and TRBJ2-3; a possible D gene is TRBD2 (5 bases). Per germline, CDR1 SNHLY and CDR2 FYNNEI. This CDR3 has 12 amino acids. Trimming took 11 bases from V and 2 from J, leaving 11 bases between them. CDR3 region: CAGAGDTDTQYF. The CDR3 region has the DNA TGTGCCGGAGCCGGGGACACAGATACGCAGTATTTT. Filled out from reference TRBV2 and TRBJ2-3, the complete variable domain reads EPEVTQTPSHQVTQMGQEVILRCVPISNHLYFYWYRQILGQKVEFLVSFYNNEISEKSEIFDDQFSVERPDGSNFTLKIRSTKLEDSAMYFCAGAGDTDTQYFGPGTRLTVL.

The chain carries TRBV14 and TRBJ1-2; TRBD1 matches at 9 bases. The CDR3 runs to 17 residues. The J segment lost 3 bases and the V segment lost 4 bases, leaving 12 bases of the junction unmatched. Germline loops: CDR1 SGHDN, CDR2 FVKESK. CDR3: CASSPLGTGMKDYGYTF. The CDR3 region has the DNA TGTGCCAGCAGCCCCCTCGGGACAGGGATGAAAGACTATGGCTACACCTTC.

V is TRBV7-6 and J is TRBJ2-7; 12 nucleotides align to TRBD2. The CDR3 loop spans 17 amino acids. Germline CDR1 and CDR2: SGHVS and FNYEAQ. V trimming: 5 bases; J trimming: 2 bases; junction bases outside the gene matches: 10. The CDR3 spells CASSPSTSGSTAYEQYF. CDR3 sequence (DNA): TGTGCCAGCAGCCCCTCGACTAGCGGGAGCACTGCCTACGAGCAGTACTTC. The variable domain in full, completed from reference TRBV7-6 and TRBJ2-7, reads GAGVSQSPRYKVTKRGQDVALRCDPISGHVSLYWYRQALGQGPEFLTYFNYEAQQDKSGLPNDRFSAERPEGSISTLTIQRTEQRDSAMYRCASSPSTSGSTAYEQYFGPGTRLTVT.

The chain links TRBV2 to TRBJ1-2, with 7 bases identical to TRBD1. Losses at the gene ends were 5 bases for V and 5 bases for J; bases not matched to a gene: 8. The germline V gene encodes CDR1 SNHLY and CDR2 FYNNEI. The CDR3 covers 14 residues. The CDR3 here is CASSLDQGGYGYTF. DNA for the CDR3: TGTGCCAGCAGTCTTGATCAGGGGGGGTATGGCTACACCTTC.

This rearrangement joins TRBV6-6 to TRBJ2-7; D gene unclear. Germline V gene sequence: CDR1 MNHNY, CDR2 SVGAGI (reference sequence). The CDR3 consists of 14 residues. Between the trimmed V and J ends, which lost 0 bases and 2 bases, there was a span of 8 bases. The CDR3 sequence: CASSYSAGTYEQYF. CDR3 DNA sequence: TGTGCCAGCAGTTACTCGGCAGGTACCTACGAGCAGTACTTC.

This clone was recorded only once. J is TRBJ2-3 and V is TRBV5-1; 11 nucleotides match TRBD2. Germline values: CDR1 SGHRS, CDR2 YFSETQ. Trimming cost V 4 bases and J 1 base; bases outside gene matches: 5. The CDR3 has 16 residues. As DNA, the CDR3 is TGCGCCAGCAGCCAGGGACTAGCGGACCGCACAGATACGCAGTATTTT. Its protein is CASSQGLADRTDTQYF.

This clone was recorded only once. V usage is TRBV2 and J usage is TRBJ2-7, with D possibly being TRBD1 or TRBD2 (5 bases each). The CDR3 has 13 amino acids. Deletions cut 6 bases from V and 6 bases from J, with 15 bases between. Germline values: CDR1 SNHLY, CDR2 FYNNEI. Here the CDR3 reads CASRGPAPGEQYF. In DNA form, the CDR3 reads TGTGCCAGCAGGGGACCCGCGCCGGGCGAGCAGTACTTC. The full variable domain, with the rest looked up from reference TRBV2 and TRBJ2-7, is EPEVTQTPSHQVTQMGQEVILRCVPISNHLYFYWYRQILGQKVEFLVSFYNNEISEKSEIFDDQFSVERPDGSNFTLKIRSTKLEDSAMYFCASRGPAPGEQYFGPGTRLTVT.

The chain recombines TRBV2 with TRBJ2-1; TRBD1 matches 11 bases. The CDR3 is made up of 14 amino acids. Trimming at V came to 5 bases and at J to 8 bases, leaving 5 bases not matched to a gene. The V gene's germline CDR1 is SNHLY and CDR2 FYNNEI. The CDR3 protein is CASSPRTGGDEQFF. DNA of the CDR3: TGTGCCAGCAGTCCACGGACAGGGGGCGATGAGCAGTTCTTC.

The chain recombines TRBV9 with TRBJ1-4; possible D gene TRBD1, 6 bases. Germline V lookup: CDR1 SGDLS, CDR2 YYNGEE. V was cut by 1 base and J by 7 bases, with 14 bases left in between. The CDR3 covers 15 residues. CDR3 in amino acids: CASSVRGVEAEKLFF. The CDR3 DNA reads TGTGCCAGCAGCGTAAGGGGGGTGGAGGCTGAAAAACTGTTTTTT.

The chain joins TRBV5-1 to TRBJ2-6, with no clear D. CDR1 is SGHRS and CDR2 is YFSETQ in the germline V gene. Trimming stripped 2 bases from V and 0 bases from J, with 9 bases between. The CDR3 is 16 amino acids. DNA for the CDR3: TGCGCCAGCAGCTTTCGACGAAACTCTGGGGCCAACGTCCTGACTTTC. Encoded protein: CASSFRRNSGANVLTF.

The chain uses TRBV6-1 and TRBJ2-7; D may be TRBD1 or TRBD2 (5 bases each). CDR3 length equals 14 residues. Germline-derived CDR1 and CDR2 are MNHNS and SASEGT. Trimming removed 2 bases from V and 4 bases from J, with 12 bases in between. The CDR3 DNA reads as TGTGCCAGCAGTGAAATGGGGGATATTTACGAGCAGTACTTC. This sequence encodes CASSEMGDIYEQYF.

J is TRBJ2-2 and V is TRBV27; 7 bases match TRBD1. The CDR3 spans 11 residues. Germline V lookup: CDR1 MNHEY, CDR2 SMNVEV (reference sequence). The CDR3 spells CAAGGTGELFF. The CDR3 bases are TGTGCAGCAGGGGGCACCGGGGAGCTGTTTTTT.

This chain links TRBV19 with TRBJ1-5; tentative D call: TRBD1 (6 bases). V shed 4 bases and J shed 1 base, with 11 bases lying between them. The CDR3 contains 15 residues. Germline loops: CDR1 LNHDA, CDR2 SQIVND (reference sequence). CDR3 nucleotides: TGTGCCAGTAGTAGGACAGCAGAAAGCAATCAGCCCCAGCATTTT. Its protein is CASSRTAESNQPQHF.

The chain couples TRBV7-3 to TRBJ1-1; 10 bases agree with TRBD1. V gave up 4 bases and J gave up 3 bases; unmatched junction bases: 8. This CDR3 has 16 amino acids. The germline V gene has CDR1 SGHTA and CDR2 FQGTGA. The CDR3 nucleotides read TGTGCCAGCAGCTCCCGGGACAGGGGTGAGGACACTGAAGCTTTCTTT. Protein: CASSSRDRGEDTEAFF.

On this clone: Other DNA variants within this sample encode the same CDR3. The V call is TRBV29-1, the J call TRBJ1-3, with D uncertain. There are 14 residues in the CDR3. Germline V gives CDR1 SQVTM, CDR2 ANQGSEA. Trimming removed 3 bases at V and 8 bases at J, with 17 bases between. The CDR3 protein is CSVEGGLTRDTIYF. CDR3 DNA: TGCAGCGTTGAGGGAGGCCTAACCCGGGACACCATATATTTT.

A few counts support this clone. The DNA for the CDR3 is TGTGCCAGCAGCTTCGCAGGGAACCACAATGAGCAGTTCTTC. It codes for CASSFAGNHNEQFF. V gene TRBV11-1 combines with J gene TRBJ2-1; tentative D call: TRBD1 (5 bases). The CDR3 is 14 residues long. The germline V gene encodes CDR1 SGHAT and CDR2 FQDESV (reference sequence). V lost 3 bases and J lost 5, with 11 bases in between. Supplemented by reference TRBV11-1 and TRBJ2-1, the full variable domain reads EAEVAQSPRYKITEKSQAVAFWCDPISGHATLYWYRQILGQGPELLVQFQDESVVDDSQLPKDRFSAERLKGVDSTLKIQPAELGDSAMYLCASSFAGNHNEQFFGPGTRLTVL.

The sample holds a few counts of this clone. The chain carries TRBV4-3 and TRBJ1-2, with D tentatively TRBD1 (5 bases). The V end was cut by 0 bases, the J end by 4 bases, with 12 bases between. The CDR3 contains 15 residues. CDR1 and CDR2 from the germline V gene are LGHNA and YSLEER. CDR3 DNA sequence: TGCGCCAGCAGCCAAGAAGACAGACTCCTCTATGGCTACACCTTC. Translating gives CASSQEDRLLYGYTF.

This clone was recorded many times. The chain is built from TRBV19 and TRBJ2-2, with 7 bases fitting TRBD2. CDR1 LNHDA and CDR2 SQIVND come from the germline V gene (reference sequence). The CDR3 sequence is 19 residues long. The J segment lost 5 bases and the V segment lost 8 bases, leaving 23 bases of the junction unmatched. The chain's CDR3 is CASQKGPGLKEGVTGELFF. The CDR3 DNA reads as TGTGCCAGTCAAAAGGGTCCGGGACTAAAAGAGGGAGTAACCGGGGAGCTGTTTTTT.

The chain carries TRBV7-2 and TRBJ2-2, with D perhaps given as TRBD1 or TRBD2 (6 bases each). Trimming removed 1 base from V and 6 bases from J, with 9 bases in between. Germline assignment: CDR1 SGHTA and CDR2 FQGNSA. This CDR3 contains 14 residues. The DNA of the CDR3 is TGTGCCAGCAGCTTAGGGGGGGCGCCCGGGGAGCTGTTTTTT. Residues: CASSLGGAPGELFF.

The chain employs TRBV7-9 and TRBJ2-1; D is possibly TRBD1 (5 bases). The ends were cut back, 5 bases at V and 2 bases at J, with 16 bases in the middle. This CDR3 spans 16 amino acids. Germline CDR1 is SEHNR and CDR2 is FQNEAQ (reference sequence). The CDR3 region is CASSTNSPGTYNEQFF. The CDR3 nucleotides read TGTGCCAGCAGCACCAATTCGCCAGGGACCTACAATGAGCAGTTCTTC. Full variable domain (missing parts from reference TRBV7-9 and TRBJ2-1): DTGVSQNPRHKITKRGQNVTFRCDPISEHNRLYWYRQTLGQGPEFLTYFQNEAQLEKSRLLSDRFSAERPKGSFSTLEIQRTEQGDSAMYLCASSTNSPGTYNEQFFGPGTRLTVL.

The genes are TRBV4-1 and TRBJ2-6, with TRBD1 matching over 7 bases. Trimming cost V 0 bases and J 3 bases; bases outside gene matches: 2. The CDR3 is 16 residues long. Germline assignment: CDR1 MGHRA and CDR2 YSYEKL. The CDR3 loop reads CASSQDRGFGANVLTF. DNA of the CDR3: TGCGCCAGCAGCCAAGACAGGGGGTTTGGGGCCAACGTCCTGACTTTC.

The chain recombines TRBV2 with TRBJ1-2; 8 nucleotides agree with TRBD1. The CDR3 runs 16 residues. Germline V gene data show CDR1 as SNHLY and CDR2 as FYNNEI. The V segment lost 3 bases and the J segment 0 bases; nucleotides outside the gene matches: 6. The CDR3 region is CASSEDRDPSNYGYTF. CDR3 coding DNA: TGTGCCAGCAGTGAGGACAGGGATCCCTCTAACTATGGCTACACCTTC.

Only a few counts were recorded for this clone. The junction differs from germline at one of its ends, possibly a read error. This chain connects TRBV30 to TRBJ1-2, with D unclear. This CDR3 comprises 10 residues. Germline-derived CDR1 and CDR2 are GTSNPN and SVGIG (reference sequence). Written as DNA, the CDR3 is TGTGCCTGGAGCGACACGACACGGCTCTTC. The encoded protein is CAWSDTTRLF. Based on the CDR3 plus reference TRBV30 and TRBJ1-2, the full variable domain is SQTIHQWPATLVQPVGSPLSLECTVEGTSNPNLYWYRQAAGRGLQLLFYSVGIGQISSEVPQNLSASRPQDRQFILSSKKLLLSDSGFYLCAWSDTTRLFGSGTRLTVV.

The V call is TRBV6-1, the J call TRBJ1-3; D unclear. The CDR3 contains 12 residues. Deletions cut 5 bases from V and 0 bases from J, with 2 bases between. Germline CDR1 and CDR2: MNHNS and SASEGT. The CDR3 loop is CASSPSGNTIYF. CDR3 DNA sequence: TGTGCCAGCAGTCCCTCTGGAAACACCATATATTTT.

This clone was seen just once. V gene TRBV5-1 combines with J gene TRBJ1-1; D is uncertain. V lost 1 base and J 1 base, leaving 8 bases between the germline ends. Looked up from germline, CDR1 is SGHRS and CDR2 is YFSETQ. The CDR3 is 14 residues long. CDR3 in DNA: TGCGCCAGCAGCTTGACCGGGGAGAACACTGAAGCTTTCTTT. Encoded protein: CASSLTGENTEAFF.

The chain has TRBV5-1 and TRBJ2-7, with 7 positions matching TRBD2. CDR3 length: 16 amino acids. With V trimmed by 2 bases and J by 4 bases, 12 bases remained unmatched. In germline, CDR1 is SGHRS, CDR2 YFSETQ. The CDR3 coding sequence is TGCGCCAGCAGCTTTCTTCGGTCGGGGGGTAGATACGAGCAGTACTTC. This sequence encodes CASSFLRSGGRYEQYF.

This clone appeared once. V usage is TRBV25-1 and J usage is TRBJ1-6; D not certain. The germline CDR1 and CDR2 sequences are MGHDK and SYGVNS. The CDR3 consists of 15 residues. V lost 3 bases and J 4 bases, leaving 10 bases between the germline ends. In DNA form, the CDR3 reads TGTGCCAGCAGTGACGTACAGAGATATAATTCACCCCTCCACTTT. It codes for CASSDVQRYNSPLHF.